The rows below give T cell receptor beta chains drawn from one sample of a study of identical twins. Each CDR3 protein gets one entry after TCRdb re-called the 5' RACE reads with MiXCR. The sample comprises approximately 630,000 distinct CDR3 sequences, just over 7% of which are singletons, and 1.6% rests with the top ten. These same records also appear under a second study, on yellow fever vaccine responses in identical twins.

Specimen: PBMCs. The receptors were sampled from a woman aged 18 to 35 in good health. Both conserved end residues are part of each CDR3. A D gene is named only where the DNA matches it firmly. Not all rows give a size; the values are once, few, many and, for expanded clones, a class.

CDR3 DNA: TGTGCCAGCAGCTCTGAACCCGGGGAGCTGTTTTTT
CDR3 protein: CASSSEPGELFF
J gene: TRBJ2-2
clone size: few
D gene: -
V gene: TRBV5-5

CDR3 DNA: TGTGCCAGCAGACCCACAGGGGGAGGCTACGAGCAGTACTTC
CDR3 protein: CASRPTGGGYEQYF
J gene: TRBJ2-7
clone size: -
D gene: TRBD1
V gene: TRBV12-3/TRBV12-4

CDR3 DNA: TGTGCCAGCAGTTGGGCAGGGGATTCACCCCTCCACTTT
CDR3 protein: CASSWAGDSPLHF
J gene: TRBJ1-6
clone size: -
D gene: -
V gene: TRBV28

CDR3 DNA: TGTGCCAGCACCCTCGGTGCCCCCGGGACAGGGATGTCCGGGGAGCTGTTTTTT
CDR3 protein: CASTLGAPGTGMSGELFF
J gene: TRBJ2-2
clone size: few
D gene: TRBD1
V gene: TRBV12-3/TRBV12-4

CDR3 DNA: TGTGCCAGCAGTTCCACTAGCGAGGCGAACTCCTACGAGCAGTACTTC
CDR3 protein: CASSSTSEANSYEQYF
J gene: TRBJ2-7
clone size: -
D gene: TRBD2
V gene: TRBV28

CDR3 DNA: TGTGCCACCAGCAGAGACACAGGTTACTACGAGCAGTACTTC
CDR3 protein: CATSRDTGYYEQYF
J gene: TRBJ2-7
clone size: few
D gene: -
V gene: TRBV15

CDR3 DNA: TGCAGTGCTAGAGAAAACGCACTAAATCCTTGGAGCAATGAAAAACTGTTTTTT
CDR3 protein: CSARENALNPWSNEKLFF
J gene: TRBJ1-4
clone size: many
D gene: -
V gene: TRBV20-1

CDR3 DNA: TGCAGTGCTAGTAAGGGAGCGGGGTACACAGATACGCAGTATTTT
CDR3 protein: CSASKGAGYTDTQYF
J gene: TRBJ2-3
clone size: many
D gene: TRBD2
V gene: TRBV20-1

CDR3 DNA: TGTGCCAGCAGCCCCCCCGGGGCGGCACCCTCTGGAAACACCATATATTTT
CDR3 protein: CASSPPGAAPSGNTIYF
J gene: TRBJ1-3
clone size: few
D gene: -
V gene: TRBV7-9

CDR3 DNA: TGTGCCAGCAGCCCGGCCCTAGCGGGAGGGGCCAAAAACATTCAGTACTTC
CDR3 protein: CASSPALAGGAKNIQYF
J gene: TRBJ2-4
clone size: -
D gene: TRBD2
V gene: TRBV9

CDR3 DNA: TGTGCCAGCAGCCAAGAACGTCCTGGCGAGCAGTACTTC
CDR3 protein: CASSQERPGEQYF
J gene: TRBJ2-7
clone size: few
D gene: -
V gene: TRBV14

CDR3 DNA: TGTGCCAGCAGTTTAGGGCGCGGGAAGAACAATGAGCAGTTCTTC
CDR3 protein: CASSLGRGKNNEQFF
J gene: TRBJ2-1
clone size: few
D gene: -
V gene: TRBV12-3/TRBV12-4

CDR3 DNA: TGTGCCACCAGCGGAAGAGGGTACACCGGGGAGCTGTTTTTT
CDR3 protein: CATSGRGYTGELFF
J gene: TRBJ2-2
clone size: few
D gene: -
V gene: TRBV15

CDR3 DNA: TGCGCCAGCAGCCAAGATCTGGACAGGGGCACAGATACGCAGTATTTT
CDR3 protein: CASSQDLDRGTDTQYF
J gene: TRBJ2-3
clone size: many
D gene: TRBD1
V gene: TRBV4-1

CDR3 DNA: TGTGCCAGCAGTACCACAGGGTTTACGGCTTTCTTT
CDR3 protein: CASSTTGFTAFF
J gene: TRBJ1-1
clone size: few
D gene: -
V gene: TRBV6-1

CDR3 DNA: TGTTCCAGCAGTGGACATCTATCCTCCTACGAGCAGTACTTC
CDR3 protein: CSSSGHLSSYEQYF
J gene: TRBJ2-7
clone size: once
D gene: -
V gene: TRBV12-3/TRBV12-4

CDR3 DNA: TGTGCCAGCAGCCGGGACAGGACATACGAGCAGTACTTC
CDR3 protein: CASSRDRTYEQYF
J gene: TRBJ2-7
clone size: -
D gene: TRBD1
V gene: TRBV14

CDR3 DNA: TGTGCCACCAGGGCTAGCGGTTCCACCGGGGAGCTGTTTTTT
CDR3 protein: CATRASGSTGELFF
J gene: TRBJ2-2
clone size: few
D gene: TRBD2
V gene: TRBV24-1

CDR3 DNA: TGTGCCACCAGCAGAGACCGAACAGGGATCGCTCATCAGCCCCAGCATTTT
CDR3 protein: CATSRDRTGIAHQPQHF
J gene: TRBJ1-5
clone size: few
D gene: -
V gene: TRBV15

CDR3 DNA: TGCGCCAGCAGCCCGGGGACAGGGGCACAAGAGACCCAGTACTTC
CDR3 protein: CASSPGTGAQETQYF
J gene: TRBJ2-5
clone size: -
D gene: TRBD1
V gene: TRBV5-1

CDR3 DNA: TGTGCCAGCAGCCCCCGGGAGGCAGGGAATCAGCCCCAGCATTTT
CDR3 protein: CASSPREAGNQPQHF
J gene: TRBJ1-5
clone size: -
D gene: -
V gene: TRBV7-2

CDR3 DNA: TGTGCCAGCACCTTAGAGACTAGCGTAAGCACAGATACGCAGTATTTT
CDR3 protein: CASTLETSVSTDTQYF
J gene: TRBJ2-3
clone size: many
D gene: TRBD2
V gene: TRBV6-1

CDR3 DNA: TGTGCCAGCAGCTTCGGGACAACCTATGGCTACACCTTC
CDR3 protein: CASSFGTTYGYTF
J gene: TRBJ1-2
clone size: many
D gene: -
V gene: TRBV7-9

CDR3 DNA: TGTGCCACCAGTCCGGGAGGGCCGGTTGAGCAGTTCTTC
CDR3 protein: CATSPGGPVEQFF
J gene: TRBJ2-1
clone size: few
D gene: TRBD2
V gene: TRBV24-1

CDR3 DNA: TGTGCCAGCAGCCCCGTCTTTGGGCCCCAGCATTTT
CDR3 protein: CASSPVFGPQHF
J gene: TRBJ1-5
clone size: -
D gene: -
V gene: TRBV27

CDR3 DNA: TGTGCCATCGGGGGGACAGAGGGCGCCGGGGAGCTGTTTTTT
CDR3 protein: CAIGGTEGAGELFF
J gene: TRBJ2-2
clone size: many
D gene: -
V gene: TRBV10-3

CDR3 DNA: TGTGCCAGCAGTCCAGCCGGGACAGGGCCGTTGGGGCAGTACTTC
CDR3 protein: CASSPAGTGPLGQYF
J gene: TRBJ2-7
clone size: -
D gene: TRBD1
V gene: TRBV27

CDR3 DNA: TGCGCCAGCAGCTTGGGAGTAGTGTGGTCAACTAATGAAAAACTGTTTTTT
CDR3 protein: CASSLGVVWSTNEKLFF
J gene: TRBJ1-4
clone size: -
D gene: -
V gene: TRBV5-1

CDR3 DNA: TGTGCCAGCAGGGTGTGGGGGGACCCGGCAAGCAATCAGCCCCAGCATTTT
CDR3 protein: CASRVWGDPASNQPQHF
J gene: TRBJ1-5
clone size: many
D gene: -
V gene: TRBV7-8

CDR3 DNA: TGTGCCAGCAGCTTAGCGCCGTCGAGGAATCAGCCCCAGCATTTT
CDR3 protein: CASSLAPSRNQPQHF
J gene: TRBJ1-5
clone size: -
D gene: -
V gene: TRBV7-8

CDR3 DNA: TGCGCCAGCCAGCTAGCGGGGGGGTCCTACAATGAGCAGTTCTTC
CDR3 protein: CASQLAGGSYNEQFF
J gene: TRBJ2-1
clone size: many
D gene: TRBD2
V gene: TRBV5-1

CDR3 DNA: TGTGCCAGCTCGCCGGGACAGGGGGCTTCGGGTTATCAGTACTTC
CDR3 protein: CASSPGQGASGYQYF
J gene: TRBJ2-4
clone size: few
D gene: TRBD1
V gene: TRBV18

CDR3 DNA: TGCAGCGTTGAGTTCCAGGGGGCCCCCACAGATACGCAGTATTTT
CDR3 protein: CSVEFQGAPTDTQYF
J gene: TRBJ2-3
clone size: few
D gene: TRBD1
V gene: TRBV29-1